What follows describes a single TCR beta chain. Its specificity is unknown. Adults of Caucasian background living in Nashville, Tennessee made up all donors. This specimen comes from a study of shared clonotypes between healthy human individuals. Study findings and constraints: Generally, naive subsets came out with larger estimated richness than memory subsets. At large depth, rarefaction still showed sorted-subset sequencing to be incomplete.

Under the authors' procedure: Junction-only sequences produced by ImmunoSEQ had no quality scores, so filtering differed. TCRdb's copy holds only in-frame clones and misses some; the assay was immunoSEQ multiplex PCR. That table is the source of V, J and clone size, and D and trimming were worked out from the DNA. The table includes about 1.1 million clones, approximately 80% detected once. This CDR3 is built from 16 residues. The V gene lost 0 bases and the J gene lost 3 bases, with 11 bases spanning the gap. Per the germline V gene, CDR1 is LGHNA and CDR2 is YSLEER. This chain joins TRBV4-3 and TRBJ1-4; no firm D call. Sequenced material: memory CD4+ T cells from PBMCs. Regarding subset: CD45RA-negative fraction. This TCR was recovered from a man aged 18 to 35 in good health. Some clones in this sample may be carry-over from other donors' samples. This chain's CDR3 is CASSQDPPGSNEKLFF. DNA of the CDR3: TGCGCCAGCAGCCAAGATCCCCCGGGATCTAATGAAAAACTGTTTTTT.